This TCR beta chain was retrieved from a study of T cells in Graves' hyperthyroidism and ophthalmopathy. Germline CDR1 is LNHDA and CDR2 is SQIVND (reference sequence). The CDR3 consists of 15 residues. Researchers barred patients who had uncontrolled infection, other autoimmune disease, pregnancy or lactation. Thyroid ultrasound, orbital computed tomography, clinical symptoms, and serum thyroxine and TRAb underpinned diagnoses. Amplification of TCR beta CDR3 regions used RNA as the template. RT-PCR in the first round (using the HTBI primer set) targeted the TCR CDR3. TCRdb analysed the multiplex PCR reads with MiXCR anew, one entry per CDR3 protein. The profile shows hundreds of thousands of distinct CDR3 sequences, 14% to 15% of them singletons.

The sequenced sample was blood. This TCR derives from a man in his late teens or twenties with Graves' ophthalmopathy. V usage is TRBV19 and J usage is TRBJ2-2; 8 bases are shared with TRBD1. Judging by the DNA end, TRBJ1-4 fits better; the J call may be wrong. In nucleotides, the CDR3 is TGTGCCAGTACCCCGGACAGGGCACGTGGTGAAAAACTGTTTTTT. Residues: CASTPDRARGEKLFF.